This T cell receptor beta chain stems from a study of shared clonotypes between healthy human individuals. The naive CD8 population came from CD45RO-negative cells selected for CCR7, without terminally differentiated effector memory CD45RA+ cells. Donors were healthy HIV-negative adults without recently reported acute infections or vaccinations. The V gene lost 0 bases and the J gene lost 8 bases, with 18 bases spanning the gap. Germline V gene sequence: CDR1 ENHRY, CDR2 SYGVKD. This CDR3 has 16 amino acids. Points on this clone: Its antigen remains unidentified.

Each PCR replicate from the sorted subsets contained around 200 ng DNA, which is some 30,000 T cell genomes. Assay used: immunoSEQ multiplex PCR; TCRdb lists only in-frame clones, some missing. Among roughly 2.1 million clones listed, more than 85% were seen once. Study results and limitations: Rarefaction exposed incomplete sorted-subset sequencing despite large depth. Some clonotypes were shared by all four sorted-subset donors, while others were not shared. The non-shared ones had lower generation probabilities than the shared ones.

The sequence was obtained from a man between 18 and 29 years old in good health. Some clones in this sample may be carry-over from other donors' samples. The rearrangement links TRBV10-3 to TRBJ2-3; TRBD2 might be the D (6 bases). The sequencing sample was made of naive CD8+ T cells from PBMCs. In DNA form, the CDR3 reads TGTGCCATCAGTGAGTCGGGGTCGGGAGTGAAAGTTACGCAGTATTTT. Translated, it gives CAISESGSGVKVTQYF.